These T cell receptor beta chains were read from a single sample in a study of cytomegalovirus exposure and HLA in healthy donors. Sequenced by immunoSEQ multiplex PCR; TCRdb stores in-frame clones only, minus some. The profile covers 200,000 or so clones, with 80% to 95% appearing a single time and roughly 1% taken by the ten largest. The sample taken for sequencing was PBMCs. These receptor sequences come from a woman aged 18-29 years in good health and CMV-seronegative. CDR3s include the opening cysteine and the closing phenylalanine or tryptophan. Each record gives: D gene, J gene, V gene, CDR3 length, CDR3 DNA, CDR3 protein. D genes are given only for firm matches.

TRBD2	TRBJ2-2	TRBV11-2	17	TGTGCCAGCAGCTCCCGCGCCCCCGGGGGGATGATCGGGGAGCTGTTTTTT	CASSSRAPGGMIGELFF
TRBD1	TRBJ1-2	TRBV13	15	TGTGCCAGCAGCTTAGAGAGGACAGGGATGACTGGCTACACCTTC	CASSLERTGMTGYTF
-	TRBJ2-2	TRBV28	16	TGTGCCAGCAGTCGAGGGGGTTTCATGGACACCGGGGAGCTGTTTTTT	CASSRGGFMDTGELFF
TRBD1	TRBJ1-1	TRBV6-5	13	TGTGCCAGCAGTTACCCCGGGACAGGACCAGCTTTCTTT	CASSYPGTGPAFF
-	TRBJ1-5	TRBV28	15	TGTGCCAGCAGTTCCCGGGACAAATTCGCTCAGCCCCAGCATTTT	CASSSRDKFAQPQHF
-	TRBJ1-4	TRBV5-1	15	TGCGCCAGCAGCTTGGAAAAGGGAGGGAGGGAAAAACTGTTTTTT	CASSLEKGGREKLFF
-	TRBJ1-1	TRBV30	14	TGTGCCTGGAGTGATGGGGGTAGGGGGACTGAAGCTTTCTTT	CAWSDGGRGTEAFF
-	TRBJ2-7	TRBV30	13	TGTGCCTGGAGTCCGGGACTGGATTACGAGCAGTACTTC	CAWSPGLDYEQYF
-	TRBJ1-1	TRBV19	15	TGTGCCAGTAGTCCCCTGTCAGGGTGGGACACTGAAGCTTTCTTT	CASSPLSGWDTEAFF
TRBD1	TRBJ1-2	TRBV28	18	TGTGCCAGCAAGTATACCTTGGGACAGGGGGCCTCGGGGTATGGCTACACCTTC	CASKYTLGQGASGYGYTF
-	TRBJ2-2	TRBV5-1	16	TGCGCCAGCAGCTTTACCGCCGGGGAGAGCACCGGGGAGCTGTTTTTT	CASSFTAGESTGELFF